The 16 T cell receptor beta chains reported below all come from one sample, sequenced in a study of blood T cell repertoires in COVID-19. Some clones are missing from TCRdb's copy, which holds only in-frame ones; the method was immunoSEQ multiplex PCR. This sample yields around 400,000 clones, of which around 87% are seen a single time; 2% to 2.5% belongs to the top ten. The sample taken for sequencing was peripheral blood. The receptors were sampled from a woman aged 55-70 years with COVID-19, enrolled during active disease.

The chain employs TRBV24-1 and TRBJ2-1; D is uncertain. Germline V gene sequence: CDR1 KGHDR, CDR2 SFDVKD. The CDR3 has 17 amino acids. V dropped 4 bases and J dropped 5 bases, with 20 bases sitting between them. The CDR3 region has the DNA TGTGCCACCAGTGACTCCTCGCTCTATGCAGGTGACAATGAGCAGTTCTTC. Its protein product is CATSDSSLYAGDNEQFF.

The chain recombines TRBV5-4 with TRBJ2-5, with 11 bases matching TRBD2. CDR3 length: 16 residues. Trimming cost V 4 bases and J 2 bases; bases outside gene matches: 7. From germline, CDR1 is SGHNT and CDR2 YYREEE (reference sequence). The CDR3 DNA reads TGTGCCAGCAGCCTGTTAGCGGGGGGGCCGCAAGAGACCCAGTACTTC. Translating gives CASSLLAGGPQETQYF.

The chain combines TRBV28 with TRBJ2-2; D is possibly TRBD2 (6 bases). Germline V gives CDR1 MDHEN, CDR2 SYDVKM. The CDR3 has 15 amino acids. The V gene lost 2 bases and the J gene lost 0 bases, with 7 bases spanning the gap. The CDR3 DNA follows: TGTGCCAGCAGTTTAGCGGGGCCGAACACCGGGGAGCTGTTTTTT. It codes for CASSLAGPNTGELFF. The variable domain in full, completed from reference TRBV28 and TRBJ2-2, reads DVKVTQSSRYLVKRTGEKVFLECVQDMDHENMFWYRQDPGLGLRLIYFSYDVKMKEKGDIPEGYSVSREKKERFSLILESASTNQTSMYLCASSLAGPNTGELFFGEGSRLTVL.

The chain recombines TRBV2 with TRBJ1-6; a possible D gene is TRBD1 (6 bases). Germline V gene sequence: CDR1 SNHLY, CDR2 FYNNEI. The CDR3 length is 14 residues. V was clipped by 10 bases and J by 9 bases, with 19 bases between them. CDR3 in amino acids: CATTRGGAGSPLHF. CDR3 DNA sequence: TGTGCCACCACGAGGGGGGGCGCTGGTTCACCCCTCCACTTT.

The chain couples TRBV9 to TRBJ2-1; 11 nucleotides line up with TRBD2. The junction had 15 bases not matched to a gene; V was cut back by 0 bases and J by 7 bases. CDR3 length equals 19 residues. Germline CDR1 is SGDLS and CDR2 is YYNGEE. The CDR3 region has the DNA TGTGCCAGCAGCGTAGATACGGGGGGTCGACTAGCGGGGCTAAATGAGCAGTTCTTC. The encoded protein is CASSVDTGGRLAGLNEQFF.

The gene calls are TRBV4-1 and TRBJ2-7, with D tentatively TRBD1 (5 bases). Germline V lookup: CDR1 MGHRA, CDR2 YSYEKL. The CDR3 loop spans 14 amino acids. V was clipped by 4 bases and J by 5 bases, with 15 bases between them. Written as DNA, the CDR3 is TGCGCCAGCAGCCCCACTGGGGCGGACGACGAGCAGTACTTC. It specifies CASSPTGADDEQYF.

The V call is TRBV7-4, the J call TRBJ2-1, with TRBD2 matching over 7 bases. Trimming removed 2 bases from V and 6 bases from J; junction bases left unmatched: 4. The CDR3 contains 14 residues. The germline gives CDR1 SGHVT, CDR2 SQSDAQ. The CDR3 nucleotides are TGTGCCAGCAGCTTAATGGCGGGGGTCAATGAGCAGTTCTTC. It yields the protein CASSLMAGVNEQFF.

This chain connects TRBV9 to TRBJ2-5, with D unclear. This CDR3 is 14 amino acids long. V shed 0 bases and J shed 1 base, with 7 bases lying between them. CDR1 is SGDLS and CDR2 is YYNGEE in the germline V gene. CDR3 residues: CASSVGGVQETQYF. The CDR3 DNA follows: TGTGCCAGCAGCGTAGGCGGTGTCCAAGAGACCCAGTACTTC.

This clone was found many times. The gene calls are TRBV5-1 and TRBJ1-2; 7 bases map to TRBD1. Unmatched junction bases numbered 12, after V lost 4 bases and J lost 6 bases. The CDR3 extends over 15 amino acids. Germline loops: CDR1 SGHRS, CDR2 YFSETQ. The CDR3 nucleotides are TGCGCCAGCAGCCCTTGGAACGACAGGGTGGATGGCTACACCTTC. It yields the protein CASSPWNDRVDGYTF.

As DNA, the CDR3 is TGTGCCAGCATACCCGGACAGGGGGGTTACTATGGCTACACCTTC. This encodes CASIPGQGGYYGYTF. This chain uses TRBV6-5 with TRBJ1-2; 10 nucleotides line up with TRBD1. This CDR3 is built from 15 residues. With 7 bases clipped from V and 3 bases from J, the junction kept 8 bases outside the gene matches. Germline CDR1 is MNHEY and CDR2 is SVGAGI.

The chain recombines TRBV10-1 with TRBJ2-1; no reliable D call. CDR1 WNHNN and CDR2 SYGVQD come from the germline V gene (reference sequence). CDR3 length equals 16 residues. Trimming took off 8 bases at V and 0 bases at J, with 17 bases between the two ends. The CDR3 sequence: CASLSSGWSSYNEQFF. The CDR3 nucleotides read TGCGCCAGCTTATCCTCCGGGTGGAGCTCCTACAATGAGCAGTTCTTC.

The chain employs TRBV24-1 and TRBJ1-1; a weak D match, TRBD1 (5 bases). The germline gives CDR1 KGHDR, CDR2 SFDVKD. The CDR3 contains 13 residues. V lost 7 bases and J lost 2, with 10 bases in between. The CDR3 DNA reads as TGTGCCACCAGGGAGGGGTTTAACACTGAAGCTTTCTTT. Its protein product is CATREGFNTEAFF.

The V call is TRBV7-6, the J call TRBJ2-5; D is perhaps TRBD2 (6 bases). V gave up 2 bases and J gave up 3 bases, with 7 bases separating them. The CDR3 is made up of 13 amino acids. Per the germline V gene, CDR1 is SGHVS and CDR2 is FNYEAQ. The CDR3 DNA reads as TGTGCCAGCAGCTTAAGGAGGGAAGAGACCCAGTACTTC. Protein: CASSLRREETQYF.

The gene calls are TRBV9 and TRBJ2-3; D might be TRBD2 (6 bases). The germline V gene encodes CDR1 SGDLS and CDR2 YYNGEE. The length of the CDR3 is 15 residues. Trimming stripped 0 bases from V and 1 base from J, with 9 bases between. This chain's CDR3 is CASSVEGGGTDTQYF. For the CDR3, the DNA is TGTGCCAGCAGCGTAGAGGGCGGGGGCACAGATACGCAGTATTTT. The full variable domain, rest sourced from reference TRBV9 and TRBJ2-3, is DSGVTQTPKHLITATGQRVTLRCSPRSGDLSVYWYQQSLDQGLQFLIQYYNGEERAKGNILERFSAQQFPDLHSELNLSSLELGDSALYFCASSVEGGGTDTQYFGPGTRLTVL.

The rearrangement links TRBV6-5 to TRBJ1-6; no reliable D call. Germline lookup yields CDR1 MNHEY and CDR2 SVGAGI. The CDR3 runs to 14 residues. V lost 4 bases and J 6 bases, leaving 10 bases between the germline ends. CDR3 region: CASSSTLTNSPLHF. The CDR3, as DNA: TGTGCCAGCAGTTCGACACTTACTAATTCACCCCTCCACTTT.

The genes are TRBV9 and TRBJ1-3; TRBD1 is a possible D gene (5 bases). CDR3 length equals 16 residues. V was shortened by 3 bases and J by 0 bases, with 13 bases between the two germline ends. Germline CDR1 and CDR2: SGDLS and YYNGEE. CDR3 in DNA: TGTGCCAGCAGCGCCGGGGGAGCCTTCTCTGGAAACACCATATATTTT. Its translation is CASSAGGAFSGNTIYF.